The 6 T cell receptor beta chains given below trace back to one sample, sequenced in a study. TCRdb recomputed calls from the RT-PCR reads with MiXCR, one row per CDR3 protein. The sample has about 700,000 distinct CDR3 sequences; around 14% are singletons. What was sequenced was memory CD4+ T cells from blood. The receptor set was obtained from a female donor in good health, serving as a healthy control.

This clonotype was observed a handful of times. The CDR3 loop is CASSPSWTGIYGYTF. The CDR3 bases are TGTGCCAGCAGCCCTAGTTGGACAGGAATCTATGGCTACACCTTC. The rearrangement joins TRBV12-3 or TRBV12-4 to TRBJ1-2; 7 bases align to TRBD1. This CDR3 contains 15 residues. The junction had 11 bases not matched to a gene; V was cut back by 6 bases and J by 4 bases.

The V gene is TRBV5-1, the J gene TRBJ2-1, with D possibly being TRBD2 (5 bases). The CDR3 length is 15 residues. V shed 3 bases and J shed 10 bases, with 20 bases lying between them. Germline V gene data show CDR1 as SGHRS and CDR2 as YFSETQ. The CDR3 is CASSSRRTEGGEQFF. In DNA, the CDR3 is TGCGCCAGCAGCTCTCGGCGGACCGAGGGTGGGGAGCAGTTCTTC.

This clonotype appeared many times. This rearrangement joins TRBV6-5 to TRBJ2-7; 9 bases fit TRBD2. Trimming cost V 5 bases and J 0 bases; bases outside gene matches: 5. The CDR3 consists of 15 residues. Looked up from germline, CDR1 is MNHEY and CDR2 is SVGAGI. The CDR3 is CASSLLAGASYEQYF. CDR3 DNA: TGTGCCAGCAGTCTTTTAGCGGGAGCCTCCTACGAGCAGTACTTC.

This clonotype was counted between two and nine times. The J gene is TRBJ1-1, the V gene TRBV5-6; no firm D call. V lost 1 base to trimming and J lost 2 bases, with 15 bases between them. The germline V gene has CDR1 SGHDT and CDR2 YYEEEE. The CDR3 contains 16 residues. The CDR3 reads CASSLSIAAHNTEAFF. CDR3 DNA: TGTGCCAGCAGCTTGTCAATAGCGGCCCACAACACTGAAGCTTTCTTT.

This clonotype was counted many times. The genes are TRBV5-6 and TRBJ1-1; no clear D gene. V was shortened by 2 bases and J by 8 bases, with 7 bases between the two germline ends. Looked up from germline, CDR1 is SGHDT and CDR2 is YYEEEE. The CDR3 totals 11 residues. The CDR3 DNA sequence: TGTGCCAGCAGCTTTTCGGGAGAAGCTTTCTTT. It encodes CASSFSGEAFF. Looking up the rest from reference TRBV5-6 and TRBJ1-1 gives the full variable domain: DAGVTQSPTHLIKTRGQQVTLRCSPKSGHDTVSWYQQALGQGPQFIFQYYEEEERQRGNFPDRFSGHQFPNYSSELNVNALLLGDSALYLCASSFSGEAFFGQGTRLTVV.

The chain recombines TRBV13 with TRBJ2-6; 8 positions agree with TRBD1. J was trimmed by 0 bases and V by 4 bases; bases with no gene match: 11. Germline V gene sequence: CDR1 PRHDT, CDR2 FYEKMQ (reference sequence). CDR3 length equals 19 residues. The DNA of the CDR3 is TGTGCCAGCAGCTCTCACACAGGGACAGGATCCTCTGGGGCCAACGTCCTGACTTTC. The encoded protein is CASSSHTGTGSSGANVLTF.